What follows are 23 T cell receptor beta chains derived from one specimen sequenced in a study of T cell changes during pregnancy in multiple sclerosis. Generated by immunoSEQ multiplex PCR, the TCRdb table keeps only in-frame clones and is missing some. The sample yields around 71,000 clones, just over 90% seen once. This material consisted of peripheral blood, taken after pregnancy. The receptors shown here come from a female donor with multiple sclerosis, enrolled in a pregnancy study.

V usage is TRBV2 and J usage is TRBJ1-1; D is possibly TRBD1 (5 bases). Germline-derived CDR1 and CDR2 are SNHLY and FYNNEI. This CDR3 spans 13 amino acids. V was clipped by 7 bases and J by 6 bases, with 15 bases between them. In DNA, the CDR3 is TGTGCCAGCACCGAAGGGGTTGGCGCTGAAGCTTTCTTT. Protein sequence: CASTEGVGAEAFF.

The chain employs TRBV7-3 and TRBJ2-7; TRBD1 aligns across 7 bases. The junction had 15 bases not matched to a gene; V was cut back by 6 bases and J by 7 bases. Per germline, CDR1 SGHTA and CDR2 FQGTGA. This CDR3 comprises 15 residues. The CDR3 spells CASSRDRVGLGEQYF. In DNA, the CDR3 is TGTGCCAGCAGTCGTGACAGGGTTGGGCTCGGGGAGCAGTACTTC.

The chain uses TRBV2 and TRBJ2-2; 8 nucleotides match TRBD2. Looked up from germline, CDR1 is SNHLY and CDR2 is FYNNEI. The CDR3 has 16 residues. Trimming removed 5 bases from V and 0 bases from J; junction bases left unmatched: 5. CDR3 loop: CASSRGLVPNTGELFF. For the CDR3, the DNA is TGTGCCAGCAGTCGGGGACTAGTCCCGAACACCGGGGAGCTGTTTTTT.

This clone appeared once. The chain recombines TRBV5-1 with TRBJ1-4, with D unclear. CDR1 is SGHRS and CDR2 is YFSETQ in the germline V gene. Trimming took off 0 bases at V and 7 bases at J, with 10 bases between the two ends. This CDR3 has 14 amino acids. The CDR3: CASSLDSSSEKLFF. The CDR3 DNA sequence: TGCGCCAGCAGCTTGGATAGCTCTAGTGAAAAACTGTTTTTT.

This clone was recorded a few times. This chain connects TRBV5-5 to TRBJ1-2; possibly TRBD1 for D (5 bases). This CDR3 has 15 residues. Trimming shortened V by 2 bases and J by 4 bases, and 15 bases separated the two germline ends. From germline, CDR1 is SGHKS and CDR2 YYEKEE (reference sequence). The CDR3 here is CASSFLPTGFYGYTF. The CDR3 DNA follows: TGTGCCAGCAGCTTTCTCCCTACAGGATTCTATGGCTACACCTTC. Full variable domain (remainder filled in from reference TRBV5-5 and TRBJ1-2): DAGVTQSPTHLIKTRGQQVTLRCSPISGHKSVSWYQQVLGQGPQFIFQYYEKEERGRGNFPDRFSARQFPNYSSELNVNALLLGDSALYLCASSFLPTGFYGYTFGSGTRLTVV.

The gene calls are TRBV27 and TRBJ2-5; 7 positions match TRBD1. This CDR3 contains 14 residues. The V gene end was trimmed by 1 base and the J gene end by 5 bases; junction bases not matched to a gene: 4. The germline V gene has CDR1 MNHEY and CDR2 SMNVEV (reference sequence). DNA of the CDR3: TGTGCCAGCAGTTTATGGGGACAGAGGGAGACCCAGTACTTC. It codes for CASSLWGQRETQYF.

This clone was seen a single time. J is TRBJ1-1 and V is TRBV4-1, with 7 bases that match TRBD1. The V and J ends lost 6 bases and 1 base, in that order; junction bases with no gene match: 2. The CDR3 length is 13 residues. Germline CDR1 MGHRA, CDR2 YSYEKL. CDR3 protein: CASRGTANTEAFF. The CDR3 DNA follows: TGCGCCAGCAGAGGGACAGCGAACACTGAAGCTTTCTTT.

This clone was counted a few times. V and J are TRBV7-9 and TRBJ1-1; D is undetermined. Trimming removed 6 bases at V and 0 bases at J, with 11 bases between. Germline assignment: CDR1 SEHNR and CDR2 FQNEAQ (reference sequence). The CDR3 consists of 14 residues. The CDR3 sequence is CASSGSWLNTEAFF. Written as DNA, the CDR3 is TGTGCCAGCAGTGGCTCCTGGTTGAACACTGAAGCTTTCTTT.

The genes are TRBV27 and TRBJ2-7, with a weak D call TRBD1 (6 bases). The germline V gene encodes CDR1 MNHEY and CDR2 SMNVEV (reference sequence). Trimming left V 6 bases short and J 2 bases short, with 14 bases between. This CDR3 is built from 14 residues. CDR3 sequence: CASRSGEPPYEQYF. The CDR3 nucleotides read TGTGCCAGCAGATCAGGGGAGCCTCCCTACGAGCAGTACTTC.

The CDR3 reads CASSLEGTSADTQYF. The CDR3 DNA reads as TGTGCCAGCAGCTTAGAAGGGACTAGCGCAGATACGCAGTATTTT. The genes are TRBV7-2 and TRBJ2-3, with TRBD2 matching 10 bases. Trimming removed 1 base from V and 4 bases from J; junction bases left unmatched: 2. The CDR3 sequence is 15 residues long. CDR1 is SGHTA, CDR2 FQGNSA, per germline. Looking up the rest from reference TRBV7-2 and TRBJ2-3 gives the full variable domain: GAGVSQSPSNKVTEKGKDVELRCDPISGHTALYWYRQSLGQGLEFLIYFQGNSAPDKSGLPSDRFSAERTGGSVSTLTIQRTQQEDSAVYLCASSLEGTSADTQYFGPGTRLTVL.

The CDR3 DNA reads as TGTGCCATCAGTGATGGTGGCGGGCTAGCCAAAAACATTCAGTACTTC. This codes for CAISDGGGLAKNIQYF. J is TRBJ2-4 and V is TRBV10-3, with D possibly matching TRBD2 (5 bases). With 3 bases removed from V and 0 bases from J, the gap between germline ends came to 12 bases. Germline assignment: CDR1 ENHRY and CDR2 SYGVKD. The CDR3 has 16 residues.

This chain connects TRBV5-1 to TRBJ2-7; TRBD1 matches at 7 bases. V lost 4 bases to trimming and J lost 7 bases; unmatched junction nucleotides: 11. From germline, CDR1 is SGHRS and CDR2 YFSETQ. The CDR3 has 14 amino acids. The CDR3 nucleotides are TGCGCCAGCAGCCCCACACAGGGGTCGGGGGAGCAGTACTTC. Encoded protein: CASSPTQGSGEQYF. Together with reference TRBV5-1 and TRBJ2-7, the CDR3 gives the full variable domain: KAGVTQTPRYLIKTRGQQVTLSCSPISGHRSVSWYQQTPGQGLQFLFEYFSETQRNKGNFPGRFSGRQFSNSRSEMNVSTLELGDSALYLCASSPTQGSGEQYFGPGTRLTVT.

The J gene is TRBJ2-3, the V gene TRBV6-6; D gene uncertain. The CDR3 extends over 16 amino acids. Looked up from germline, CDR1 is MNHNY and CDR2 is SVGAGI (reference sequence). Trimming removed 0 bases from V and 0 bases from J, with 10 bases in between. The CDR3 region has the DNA TGTGCCAGCAGTTACTCGTGGCTGTACAGCACAGATACGCAGTATTTT. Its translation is CASSYSWLYSTDTQYF.

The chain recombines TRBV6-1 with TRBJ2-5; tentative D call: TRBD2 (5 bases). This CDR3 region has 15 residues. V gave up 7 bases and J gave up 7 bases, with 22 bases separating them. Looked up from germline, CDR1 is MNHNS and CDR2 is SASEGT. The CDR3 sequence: CASNLAGRAKGTQYF. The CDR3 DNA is TGTGCCAGCAATCTAGCAGGACGGGCGAAAGGGACCCAGTACTTC.

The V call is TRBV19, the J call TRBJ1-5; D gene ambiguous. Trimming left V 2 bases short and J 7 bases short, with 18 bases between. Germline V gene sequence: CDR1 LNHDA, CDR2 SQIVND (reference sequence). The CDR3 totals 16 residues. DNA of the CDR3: TGTGCCAGTAGTATACTCGGCCGGCAGCGCCGGCAGCCCCAGCATTTT. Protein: CASSILGRQRRQPQHF.

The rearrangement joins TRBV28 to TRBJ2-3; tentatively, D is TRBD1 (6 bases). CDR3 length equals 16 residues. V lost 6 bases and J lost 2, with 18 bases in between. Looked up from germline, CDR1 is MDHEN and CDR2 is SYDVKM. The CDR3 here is CASSHGQHRFTDTQYF. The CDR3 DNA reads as TGTGCCAGCAGCCACGGACAGCACCGTTTCACAGATACGCAGTATTTT. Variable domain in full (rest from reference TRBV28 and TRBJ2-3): DVKVTQSSRYLVKRTGEKVFLECVQDMDHENMFWYRQDPGLGLRLIYFSYDVKMKEKGDIPEGYSVSREKKERFSLILESASTNQTSMYLCASSHGQHRFTDTQYFGPGTRLTVL.

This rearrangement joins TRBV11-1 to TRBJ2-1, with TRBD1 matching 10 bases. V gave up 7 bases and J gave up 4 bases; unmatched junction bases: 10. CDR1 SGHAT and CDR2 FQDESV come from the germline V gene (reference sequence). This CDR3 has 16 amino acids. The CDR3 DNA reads TGTGCCAGCAATCGCAGGGGGACAGGGGCATACAATGAGCAGTTCTTC. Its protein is CASNRRGTGAYNEQFF.

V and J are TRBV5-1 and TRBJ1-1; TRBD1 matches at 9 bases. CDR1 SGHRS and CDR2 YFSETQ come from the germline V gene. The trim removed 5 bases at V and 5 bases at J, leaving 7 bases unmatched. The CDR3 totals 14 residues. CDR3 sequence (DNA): TGCGCCAGCAGTCCGGACAGGGGAGGTACTGAAGCTTTCTTT. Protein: CASSPDRGGTEAFF.

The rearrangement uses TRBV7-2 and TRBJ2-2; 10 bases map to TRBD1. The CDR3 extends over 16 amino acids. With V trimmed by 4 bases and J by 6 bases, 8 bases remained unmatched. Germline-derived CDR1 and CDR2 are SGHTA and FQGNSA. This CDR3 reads CASSSRDRGLAGELFF. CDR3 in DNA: TGTGCCAGCAGCTCCCGGGACAGGGGATTGGCCGGGGAGCTGTTTTTT.

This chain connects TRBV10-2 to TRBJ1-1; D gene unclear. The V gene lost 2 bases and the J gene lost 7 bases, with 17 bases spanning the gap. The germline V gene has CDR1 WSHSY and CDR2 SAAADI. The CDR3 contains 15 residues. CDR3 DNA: TGCGCCAGCAGTGAGGAGGGTGGTATTCCCAATGAAGCTTTCTTT. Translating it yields CASSEEGGIPNEAFF.

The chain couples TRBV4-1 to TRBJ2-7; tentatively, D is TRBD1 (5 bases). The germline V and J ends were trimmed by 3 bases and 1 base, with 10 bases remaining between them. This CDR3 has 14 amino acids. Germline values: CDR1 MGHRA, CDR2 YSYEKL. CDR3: CASSHYDRSYEQYF. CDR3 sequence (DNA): TGCGCCAGCAGCCACTACGACAGATCCTACGAGCAGTACTTC.

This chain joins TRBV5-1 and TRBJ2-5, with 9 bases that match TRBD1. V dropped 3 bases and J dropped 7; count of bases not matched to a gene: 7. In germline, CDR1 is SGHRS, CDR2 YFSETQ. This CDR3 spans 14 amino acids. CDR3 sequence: CASSWGQGIWTQYF. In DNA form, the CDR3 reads TGCGCCAGCAGCTGGGGACAGGGTATATGGACCCAGTACTTC.

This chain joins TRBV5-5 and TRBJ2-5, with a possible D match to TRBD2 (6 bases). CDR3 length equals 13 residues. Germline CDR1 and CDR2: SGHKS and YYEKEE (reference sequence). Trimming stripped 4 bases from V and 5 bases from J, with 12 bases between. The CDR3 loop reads CASSGGNGETQYF. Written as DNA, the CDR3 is TGTGCCAGCAGCGGCGGGAACGGGGAGACCCAGTACTTC. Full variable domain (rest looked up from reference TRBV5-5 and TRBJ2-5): DAGVTQSPTHLIKTRGQQVTLRCSPISGHKSVSWYQQVLGQGPQFIFQYYEKEERGRGNFPDRFSARQFPNYSSELNVNALLLGDSALYLCASSGGNGETQYFGPGTRLLVL.